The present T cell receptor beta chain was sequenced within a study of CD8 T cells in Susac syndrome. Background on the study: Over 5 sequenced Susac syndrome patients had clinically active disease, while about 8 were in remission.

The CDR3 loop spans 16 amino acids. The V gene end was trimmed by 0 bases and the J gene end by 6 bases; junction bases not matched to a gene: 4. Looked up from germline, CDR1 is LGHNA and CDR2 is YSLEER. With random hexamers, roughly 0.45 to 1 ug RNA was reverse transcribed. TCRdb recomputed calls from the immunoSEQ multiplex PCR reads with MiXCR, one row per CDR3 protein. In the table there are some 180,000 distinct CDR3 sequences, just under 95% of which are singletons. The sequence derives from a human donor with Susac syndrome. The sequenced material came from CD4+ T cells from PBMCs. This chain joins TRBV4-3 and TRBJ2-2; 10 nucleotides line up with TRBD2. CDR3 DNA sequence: TGCGCCAGCAGCCAAGATCTAGCGGGAGTTGCCGGGGAGCTGTTTTTT. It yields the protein CASSQDLAGVAGELFF.